Reported below is one TCR beta chain. Germline CDR1 reads KGHSH; CDR2 reads LQKENI. Trimming left V 3 bases short and J 5 bases short, with 13 bases between. This CDR3 is 14 amino acids long. The data belong to a study of T cell changes during pregnancy in multiple sclerosis. Produced via immunoSEQ multiplex PCR; TCRdb's table is partial and in-frame only. In the table there are about 42,000 clones, approximately 81% of which are singletons. The J gene is TRBJ1-1, the V gene TRBV18; D call uncertain. Specimen: CD4+ T cells from peripheral blood mononuclear cells, collected before pregnancy. The TCR sequence derives from a female donor with multiple sclerosis, enrolled in a pregnancy study. Written as DNA, the CDR3 is TGTGCCAGCTCACCTTCGGCGGGTTCGACTGAAGCTTTCTTT. Translating it yields CASSPSAGSTEAFF.